The clone carrying this T cell receptor (beta chain) was picked up a small number of times. Unique molecular identifiers were used to barcode this TCRbeta library. TCRdb re-called the PCR reads through MiXCR, storing one row per CDR3 protein. The top ten hold less than 4.5% of the sample, which has around 600,000 distinct CDR3 sequences, roughly a tenth seen once. The sample comes from a study of T-cell reconstitution after alpha-beta-depleted transplantation in children. The CDR3 has 14 residues. The germline V and J ends were trimmed by 6 bases and 3 bases, with 9 bases remaining between them. Germline lookup yields CDR1 SEHNR and CDR2 FQNEAQ (reference sequence).

The source is a human donor who donated a stem cell graft to a child with acute myeloid leukemia. The chain is built from TRBV7-9 and TRBJ2-6, with D possibly being TRBD2 (5 bases). The specimen comprised PBMCs from the stem cell graft donor, sampled from the stem cell graft. CDR3 in amino acids: CASRRGGGANVLTF. CDR3 DNA sequence: TGTGCCAGCAGAAGAGGAGGTGGGGCCAACGTCCTGACTTTC.